In its sample, the clone carrying this TCR beta chain was seen many times. The whole isolated RNA underwent reverse transcription, so sequencing captured expressed TCRB transcripts. The table came from immunoSEQ multiplex PCR; TCRdb's copy has only in-frame clones and leaves some out. The repertoire holds approximately 150,000 clones, with 8.5% to 12% as singletons. This record belongs to a study of beta chain features in type 1 diabetes. The CDR3 has 14 residues. V lost 5 bases and J lost 9, with 14 bases in between. Germline CDR1 is LNHNV and CDR2 is YYDKDF (reference sequence). The chain recombines TRBV15 with TRBJ1-6; D unresolved. Sequenced sample: naive CD4+ T cells from blood. This sequence was found in a man between 18 and 29 years old in good health. The CDR3 DNA follows: TGTGCCACCAGCCCGACCTACGGGAGTTCACCCCTCCACTTT. This translates into CATSPTYGSSPLHF.